Below are 3 T cell receptor beta chains sequenced from a single sample in a study of blood T cell repertoires in COVID-19. The protocol was immunoSEQ multiplex PCR, while the TCRdb copy is restricted to in-frame clones and leaves out a portion. The sample has approximately 69,000 clones, less than 85% seen once. Sequencing used peripheral blood. These receptors were obtained from a man between 60 and 75 years old with acute or convalescent COVID-19.

In its sample, this clone was seen once. The chain carries TRBV19 and TRBJ2-7, with 8 nucleotides matching TRBD1. Losses at the gene ends were 7 bases for V and 3 bases for J; bases not matched to a gene: 5. The CDR3 spans 13 residues. From germline, CDR1 is LNHDA and CDR2 SQIVND (reference sequence). The CDR3 coding sequence is TGTGCCAGTAAAGGGACAGGTGGCTACGAGCAGTACTTC. Its protein is CASKGTGGYEQYF. The complete variable domain, with remaining parts taken from reference TRBV19 and TRBJ2-7, reads DGGITQSPKYLFRKEGQNVTLSCEQNLNHDAMYWYRQDPGQGLRLIYYSQIVNDFQKGDIAEGYSVSREKKESFPLTVTSAQKNPTAFYLCASKGTGGYEQYFGPGTRLTVT.

This chain uses TRBV14 with TRBJ2-1, with TRBD1 matching 9 bases. The CDR3 covers 15 residues. Germline CDR1 SGHDN, CDR2 FVKESK. V shed 2 bases, J shed 4 bases, and the junction held 3 bases outside the gene matches. The CDR3 protein is CASSQRDREYNEQFF. The CDR3 nucleotides are TGTGCCAGCAGCCAAAGGGACAGGGAATACAATGAGCAGTTCTTC.

This clone came up a few times. The chain joins TRBV20-1 to TRBJ2-3, with D unclear. Germline V CDR1 and CDR2: DFQATT, SNEGSKA (reference sequence). The CDR3 totals 15 residues. Trimming took off 3 bases at V and 0 bases at J, with 13 bases between the two ends. CDR3 in amino acids: CSASVGTSSTDTQYF. The CDR3 nucleotides are TGCAGTGCTAGTGTTGGCACCTCTAGCACAGATACGCAGTATTTT.